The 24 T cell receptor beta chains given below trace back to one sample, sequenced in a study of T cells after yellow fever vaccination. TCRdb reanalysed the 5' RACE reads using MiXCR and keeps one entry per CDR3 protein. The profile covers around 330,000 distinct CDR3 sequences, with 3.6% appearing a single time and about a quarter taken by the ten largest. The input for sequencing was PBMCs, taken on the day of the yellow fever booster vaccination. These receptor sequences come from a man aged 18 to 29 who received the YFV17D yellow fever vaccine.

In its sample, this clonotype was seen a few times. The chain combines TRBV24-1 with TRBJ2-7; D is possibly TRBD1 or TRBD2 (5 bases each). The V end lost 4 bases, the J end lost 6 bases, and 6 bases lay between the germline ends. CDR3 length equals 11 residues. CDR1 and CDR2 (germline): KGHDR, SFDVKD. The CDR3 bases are TGTGCCACCAGTGAAGGGACCGAGCAGTACTTC. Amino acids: CATSEGTEQYF.

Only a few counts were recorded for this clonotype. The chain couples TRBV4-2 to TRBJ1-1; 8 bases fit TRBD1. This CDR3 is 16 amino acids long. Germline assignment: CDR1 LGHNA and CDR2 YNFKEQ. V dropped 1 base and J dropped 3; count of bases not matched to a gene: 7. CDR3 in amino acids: CASSQAPGQGYTEAFF. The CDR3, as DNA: TGTGCCAGCAGCCAAGCCCCCGGACAGGGATACACTGAAGCTTTCTTT.

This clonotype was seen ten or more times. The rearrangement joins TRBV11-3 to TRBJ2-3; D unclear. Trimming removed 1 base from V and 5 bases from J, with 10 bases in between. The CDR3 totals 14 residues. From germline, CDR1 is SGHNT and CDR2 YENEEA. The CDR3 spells CASSLGSLGDTQYF. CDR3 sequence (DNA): TGTGCCAGCAGCTTAGGGAGCCTGGGAGATACGCAGTATTTT.

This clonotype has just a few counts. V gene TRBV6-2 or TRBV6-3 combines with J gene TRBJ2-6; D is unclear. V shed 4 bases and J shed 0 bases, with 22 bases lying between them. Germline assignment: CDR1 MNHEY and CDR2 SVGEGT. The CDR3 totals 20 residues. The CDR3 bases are TGTGCCAGCAGTTCCCCTACAGTCAGGAGTCGAATCTCTGGGGCCAACGTCCTGACTTTC. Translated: CASSSPTVRSRISGANVLTF.

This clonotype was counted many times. CDR3 sequence (DNA): TGTGCCAGCACCACCCCGACAGGGCCCTATGGCTACACCTTC. This translates into CASTTPTGPYGYTF. The chain recombines TRBV7-9 with TRBJ1-2, with 7 bases fitting TRBD1. This CDR3 region has 14 residues. Germline V lookup: CDR1 SEHNR, CDR2 FQNEAQ (reference sequence). V lost 7 bases to trimming and J lost 4 bases; unmatched junction nucleotides: 9.

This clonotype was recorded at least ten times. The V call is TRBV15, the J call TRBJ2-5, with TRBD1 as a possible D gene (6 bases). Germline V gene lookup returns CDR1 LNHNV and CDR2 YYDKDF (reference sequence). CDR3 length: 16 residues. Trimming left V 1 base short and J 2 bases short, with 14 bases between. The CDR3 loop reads CATSRGDRISQETQYF. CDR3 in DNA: TGTGCCACCAGCAGAGGAGACAGGATTTCGCAAGAGACCCAGTACTTC.

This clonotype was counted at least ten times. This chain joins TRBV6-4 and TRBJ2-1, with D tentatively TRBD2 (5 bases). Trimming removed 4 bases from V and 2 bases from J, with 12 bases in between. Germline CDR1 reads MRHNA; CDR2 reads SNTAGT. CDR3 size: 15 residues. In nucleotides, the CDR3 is TGTGCCAGCAGTGCTGGAGTAGCGACCTACAATGAGCAGTTCTTC. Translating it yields CASSAGVATYNEQFF.

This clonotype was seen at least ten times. CDR3 protein: CASSLVQGWDEQFF. CDR3 nucleotides: TGTGCCAGCAGCTTAGTACAGGGTTGGGATGAGCAGTTCTTC. The rearrangement joins TRBV7-2 to TRBJ2-1; the D gene is possibly TRBD1 (6 bases). The CDR3 runs to 14 residues. Germline V lookup: CDR1 SGHTA, CDR2 FQGNSA. Trimming removed 1 base from V and 8 bases from J, with 12 bases in between. The full variable domain, its missing parts supplied by reference TRBV7-2 and TRBJ2-1, is GAGVSQSPSNKVTEKGKDVELRCDPISGHTALYWYRQSLGQGLEFLIYFQGNSAPDKSGLPSDRFSAERTGGSVSTLTIQRTQQEDSAVYLCASSLVQGWDEQFFGPGTRLTVL.

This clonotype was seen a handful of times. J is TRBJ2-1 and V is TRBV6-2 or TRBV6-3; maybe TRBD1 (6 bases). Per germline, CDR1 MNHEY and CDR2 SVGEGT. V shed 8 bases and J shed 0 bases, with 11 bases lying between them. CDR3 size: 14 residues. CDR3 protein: CASLDRNSYNEQFF. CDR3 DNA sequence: TGTGCCAGCCTTGACAGGAACTCCTACAATGAGCAGTTCTTC.

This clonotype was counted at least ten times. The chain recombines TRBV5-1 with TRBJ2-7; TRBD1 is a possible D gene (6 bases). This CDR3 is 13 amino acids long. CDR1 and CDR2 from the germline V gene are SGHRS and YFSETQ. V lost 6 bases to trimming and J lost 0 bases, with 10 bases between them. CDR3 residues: CASTQGYSYEQYF. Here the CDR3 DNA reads TGCGCCAGCACCCAGGGGTACTCCTACGAGCAGTACTTC.

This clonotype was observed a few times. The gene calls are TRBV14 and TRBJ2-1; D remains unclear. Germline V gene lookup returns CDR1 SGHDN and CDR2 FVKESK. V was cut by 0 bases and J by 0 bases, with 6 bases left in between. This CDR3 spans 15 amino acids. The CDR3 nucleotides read TGTGCCAGCAGCCAAGACGTCAGCTCCTACAATGAGCAGTTCTTC. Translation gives CASSQDVSSYNEQFF.

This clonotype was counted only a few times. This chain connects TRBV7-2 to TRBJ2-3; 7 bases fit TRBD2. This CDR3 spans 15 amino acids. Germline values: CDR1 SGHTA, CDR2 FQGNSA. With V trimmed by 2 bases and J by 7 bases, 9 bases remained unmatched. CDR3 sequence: CASSLRAGELNTQYF. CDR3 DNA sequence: TGTGCCAGCAGCTTACGGGCGGGGGAATTAAATACGCAGTATTTT.

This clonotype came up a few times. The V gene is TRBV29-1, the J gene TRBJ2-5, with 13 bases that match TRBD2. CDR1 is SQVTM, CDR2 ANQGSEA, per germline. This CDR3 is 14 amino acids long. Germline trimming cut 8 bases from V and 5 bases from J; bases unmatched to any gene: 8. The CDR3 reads CSMILAGGLETQYF. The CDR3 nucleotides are TGCAGCATGATACTAGCGGGGGGGCTGGAGACCCAGTACTTC.

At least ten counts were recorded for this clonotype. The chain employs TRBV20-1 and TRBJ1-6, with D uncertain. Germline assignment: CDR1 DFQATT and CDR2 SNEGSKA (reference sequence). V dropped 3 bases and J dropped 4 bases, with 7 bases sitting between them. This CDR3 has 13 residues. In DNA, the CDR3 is TGCAGTGCTAGGCAGCAGTATAATTCACCCCTCCACTTT. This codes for CSARQQYNSPLHF.

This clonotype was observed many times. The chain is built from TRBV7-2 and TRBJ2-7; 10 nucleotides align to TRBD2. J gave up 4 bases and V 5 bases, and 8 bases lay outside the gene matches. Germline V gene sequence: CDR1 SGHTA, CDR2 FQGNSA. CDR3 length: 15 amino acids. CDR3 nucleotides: TGTGCCAGCAGCCTGGGACTAGCGCTCATGTACGAGCAGTACGTC. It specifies CASSLGLALMYEQYV.

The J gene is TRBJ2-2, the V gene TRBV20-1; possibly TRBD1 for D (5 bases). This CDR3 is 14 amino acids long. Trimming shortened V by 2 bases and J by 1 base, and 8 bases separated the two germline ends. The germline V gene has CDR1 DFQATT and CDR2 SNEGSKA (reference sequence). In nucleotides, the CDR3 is TGCAGTGCTAGATTGGGGCAGAACACCGGGGAGCTGTTTTTT. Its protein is CSARLGQNTGELFF.

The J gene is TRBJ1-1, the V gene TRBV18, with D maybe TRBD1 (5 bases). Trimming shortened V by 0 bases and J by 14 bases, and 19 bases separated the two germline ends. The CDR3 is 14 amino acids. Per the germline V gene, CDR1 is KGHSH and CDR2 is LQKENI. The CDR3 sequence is CASSPPGDRVYRFF. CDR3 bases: TGTGCCAGCTCACCACCGGGGGACCGGGTGTATAGATTCTTT.

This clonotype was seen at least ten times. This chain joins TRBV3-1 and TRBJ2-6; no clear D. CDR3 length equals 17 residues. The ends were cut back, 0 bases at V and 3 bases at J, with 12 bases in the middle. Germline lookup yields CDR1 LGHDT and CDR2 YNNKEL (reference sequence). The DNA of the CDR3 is TGTGCCAGCAGCCAAGAGAGGTCGGGTGGTGGGGCCAACGTCCTGACTTTC. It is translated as CASSQERSGGGANVLTF. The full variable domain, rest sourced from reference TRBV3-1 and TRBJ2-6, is DTAVSQTPKYLVTQMGNDKSIKCEQNLGHDTMYWYKQDSKKFLKIMFSYNNKELIINETVPNRFSPKSPDKAHLNLHINSLELGDSAVYFCASSQERSGGGANVLTFGAGSRLTVL.

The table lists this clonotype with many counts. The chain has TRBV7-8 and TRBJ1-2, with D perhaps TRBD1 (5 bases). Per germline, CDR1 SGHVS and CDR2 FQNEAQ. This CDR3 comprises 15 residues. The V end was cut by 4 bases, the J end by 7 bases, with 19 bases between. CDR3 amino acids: CASSWATVGEGGYTF. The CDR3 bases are TGTGCCAGCAGCTGGGCGACAGTGGGGGAAGGTGGCTACACCTTC.

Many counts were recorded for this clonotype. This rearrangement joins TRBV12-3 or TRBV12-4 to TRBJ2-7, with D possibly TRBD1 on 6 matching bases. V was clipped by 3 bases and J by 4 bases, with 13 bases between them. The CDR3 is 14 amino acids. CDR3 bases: TGTGCCAGCAGTTTCGGGACACCGACTTACGAGCAGTACTTC. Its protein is CASSFGTPTYEQYF.

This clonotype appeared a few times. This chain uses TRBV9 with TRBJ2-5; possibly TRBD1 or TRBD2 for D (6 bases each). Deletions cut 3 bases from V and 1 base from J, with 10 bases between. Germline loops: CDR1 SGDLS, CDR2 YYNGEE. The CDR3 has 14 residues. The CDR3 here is CASSEGGSQETQYF. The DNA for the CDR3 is TGTGCCAGCAGCGAGGGGGGTTCCCAAGAGACCCAGTACTTC.

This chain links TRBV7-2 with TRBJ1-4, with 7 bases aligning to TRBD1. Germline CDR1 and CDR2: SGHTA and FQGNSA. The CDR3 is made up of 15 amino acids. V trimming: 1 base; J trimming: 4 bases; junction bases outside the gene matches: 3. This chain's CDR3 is CASSLVGTVNEKLFF. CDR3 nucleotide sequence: TGTGCCAGCAGCTTAGTGGGGACAGTTAATGAAAAACTGTTTTTT.

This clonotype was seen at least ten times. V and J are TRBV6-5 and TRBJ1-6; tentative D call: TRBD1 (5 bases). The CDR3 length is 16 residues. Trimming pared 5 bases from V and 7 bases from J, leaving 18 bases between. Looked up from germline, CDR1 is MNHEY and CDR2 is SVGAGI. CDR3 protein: CASSQYRRLENSPLHF. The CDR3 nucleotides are TGTGCCAGCAGTCAGTACAGGAGACTCGAGAATTCACCCCTCCACTTT.

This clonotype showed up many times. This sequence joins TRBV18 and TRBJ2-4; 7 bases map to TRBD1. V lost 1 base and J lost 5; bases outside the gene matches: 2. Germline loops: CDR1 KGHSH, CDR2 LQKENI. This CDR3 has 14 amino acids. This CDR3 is CASSPRQGENIQYF. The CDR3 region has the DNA TGTGCCAGCTCACCACGGCAGGGGGAAAACATTCAGTACTTC. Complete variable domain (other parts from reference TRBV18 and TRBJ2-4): NAGVMQNPRHLVRRRGQEARLRCSPMKGHSHVYWYRQLPEEGLKFMVYLQKENIIDESGMPKERFSAEFPKEGPSILRIQQVVRGDSAAYFCASSPRQGENIQYFGAGTRLSVL.